This TCR beta chain was found in a study of cytomegalovirus exposure and HLA in healthy donors. Note on this clone: Its antigen is still unknown.

Study results and caveats: Previously analyzed data showed that most TCR beta V segments were productive at a frequency of about 87% or about 30%.

V shed 9 bases and J shed 8 bases, with 11 bases lying between them. This CDR3 contains 11 residues. The germline gives CDR1 SGHVS, CDR2 FQNEAQ. PCR was performed using 60 Vbeta and 13 Jbeta primers. The data were produced by immunoSEQ multiplex PCR, yet TCRdb's version contains in-frame clones alone and is incomplete. The sample contains about 89,000 clones, around 84% of which appear only once. Sequenced input: PBMCs. This chain links TRBV7-8 with TRBJ1-3; D gene ambiguous. This receptor was identified in a man aged 35 to 55 in good health and CMV-seropositive. CDR3 bases: TGTGCCAGTACTTCTGAGGACACCATATATTTT. Encoded protein: CASTSEDTIYF.